Each of the 11 T cell receptor beta chains below was sequenced from the same sample in a study of blood T cell repertoires in COVID-19. Sequencing was performed with immunoSEQ multiplex PCR; in TCRdb, only in-frame clones are kept and a portion is missing. The table records about 260,000 clones, 90% of them present only once. Sequenced sample: PBMCs or T cells enriched from blood (not recorded which). The receptors were sampled from a man between 50 and 59 years old who had been exposed to COVID-19.

The genes are TRBV2 and TRBJ1-2; TRBD1 matches 10 bases. The V segment lost 7 bases and the J segment 3 bases; nucleotides outside the gene matches: 8. Germline V gene lookup returns CDR1 SNHLY and CDR2 FYNNEI. There are 15 residues in the CDR3. The CDR3 DNA sequence: TGTGCCAGCACTGAGGGGACAGGGGTTTACTATGGCTACACCTTC. It is translated as CASTEGTGVYYGYTF.

About this clone: Additional DNA sequences in this sample encode the identical CDR3. The CDR3: CASSLQGYGYTF. DNA of the CDR3: TGTGCCAGCAGTTTACAGGGTTATGGCTACACCTTC. The rearrangement links TRBV28 to TRBJ1-2; weak D call: TRBD1 (5 bases). V was shortened by 2 bases and J by 5 bases, with 6 bases between the two germline ends. CDR3 length: 12 residues. Looked up from germline, CDR1 is MDHEN and CDR2 is SYDVKM.

This rearrangement joins TRBV3-1 (or the pseudogene TRBV3-2) to TRBJ1-2; D ambiguous. This CDR3 contains 12 residues. CDR1 and CDR2 from the germline V gene are LGHDT and YNNKEL (reference sequence). V gave up 1 base and J gave up 8 bases, with 8 bases separating them. Written as DNA, the CDR3 is TGTGCCAGCAGCCAAGCGTTGTCGGGCTACACCTTC. This gives the protein CASSQALSGYTF.

The chain's CDR3 is CASSLGVDTGELFF. As DNA, the CDR3 is TGTGCCAGCAGCTTGGGAGTAGACACCGGGGAGCTGTTTTTT. The chain has TRBV11-2 and TRBJ2-2, with D possibly matching TRBD2 (5 bases). Trimming shortened V by 3 bases and J by 3 bases, and 8 bases separated the two germline ends. CDR1 SGHAT and CDR2 FQNNGV come from the germline V gene. The CDR3 loop spans 14 amino acids.

The V call is TRBV28, the J call TRBJ2-7; 7 bases are a match to TRBD1. The CDR3 sequence is 14 residues long. Germline assignment: CDR1 MDHEN and CDR2 SYDVKM. V was pared by 5 bases and J by 3 bases, with 7 bases of the junction left unmatched. CDR3 in DNA: TGTGCCAGCAGTACAGGGGTTGGGTTCTACGAGCAGTACGTC. It is translated as CASSTGVGFYEQYV.

The chain is built from TRBV6-5 and TRBJ2-1, with TRBD2 matching 10 bases. This CDR3 has 14 residues. Germline CDR1 is MNHEY and CDR2 is SVGAGI. Trimming removed 6 bases from V and 4 bases from J; junction bases left unmatched: 3. The CDR3 here is CASSRTSGYNEQFF. The CDR3 nucleotides are TGTGCCAGCAGCCGGACTAGCGGTTACAATGAGCAGTTCTTC.

The chain combines TRBV5-1 with TRBJ2-7, with TRBD2 identical over 7 bases. Germline V gives CDR1 SGHRS, CDR2 YFSETQ. This CDR3 region has 15 residues. V lost 0 bases to trimming and J lost 7 bases; unmatched junction nucleotides: 10. CDR3 in DNA: TGCGCCAGCAGCTTGGGACGGACTCTGGGAGGGGAGCAGTACTTC. This codes for CASSLGRTLGGEQYF.

The gene calls are TRBV5-4 and TRBJ2-1; D is undetermined. Germline loops: CDR1 SGHNT, CDR2 YYREEE (reference sequence). The V end lost 3 bases, the J end lost 0 bases, and 10 bases lay between the germline ends. CDR3 length: 15 amino acids. The CDR3, as DNA: TGTGCCAGCAGCTCGGGTCGAAGCTCCTACAATGAGCAGTTCTTC. As protein: CASSSGRSSYNEQFF.

This clone was observed once. The chain carries TRBV18 and TRBJ1-1; D is ambiguous. The length of the CDR3 is 17 residues. CDR1 and CDR2 from the germline V gene are KGHSH and LQKENI. V shed 4 bases and J shed 8 bases, with 26 bases lying between them. The CDR3 sequence is CASSQSRVIGEAIEAFF. CDR3 DNA sequence: TGTGCCAGCTCACAATCGAGAGTAATCGGTGAGGCCATAGAAGCTTTCTTT. Drawing the rest from reference TRBV18 and TRBJ1-1, the complete variable domain is NAGVMQNPRHLVRRRGQEARLRCSPMKGHSHVYWYRQLPEEGLKFMVYLQKENIIDESGMPKERFSAEFPKEGPSILRIQQVVRGDSAAYFCASSQSRVIGEAIEAFFGQGTRLTVV.

The CDR3 spells CASSNRGNSNQPQHF. The DNA for the CDR3 is TGTGCCAGCAGTAACAGGGGTAATAGCAATCAGCCCCAGCATTTT. The chain joins TRBV2 to TRBJ1-5; 7 bases are a match to TRBD1. In germline, CDR1 is SNHLY, CDR2 FYNNEI. There are 15 residues in the CDR3. V dropped 5 bases and J dropped 0; count of bases not matched to a gene: 4.

This chain links TRBV6-5 with TRBJ1-5, with TRBD1 as a possible D gene (6 bases). The CDR3 has 13 residues. Germline V gene lookup returns CDR1 MNHEY and CDR2 SVGAGI. Trimming pared 6 bases from V and 5 bases from J, leaving 11 bases between. CDR3 bases: TGTGCCAGCAGATTGCGGACAGATCAGCCCCAGCATTTT. Its translation: CASRLRTDQPQHF.